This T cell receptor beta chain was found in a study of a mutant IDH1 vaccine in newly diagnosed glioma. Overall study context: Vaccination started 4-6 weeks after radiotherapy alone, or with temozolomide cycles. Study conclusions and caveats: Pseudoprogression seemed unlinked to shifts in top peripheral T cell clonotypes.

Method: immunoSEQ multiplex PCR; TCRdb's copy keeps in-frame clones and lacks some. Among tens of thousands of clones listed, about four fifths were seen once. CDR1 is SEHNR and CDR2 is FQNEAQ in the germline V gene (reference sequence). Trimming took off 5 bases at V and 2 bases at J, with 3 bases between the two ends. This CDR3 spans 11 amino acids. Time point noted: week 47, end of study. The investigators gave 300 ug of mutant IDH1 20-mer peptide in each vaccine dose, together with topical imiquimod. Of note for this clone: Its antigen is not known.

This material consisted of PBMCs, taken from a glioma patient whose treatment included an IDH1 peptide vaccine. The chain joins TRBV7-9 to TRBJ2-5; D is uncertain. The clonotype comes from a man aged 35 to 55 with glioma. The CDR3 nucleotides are TGTGCCAGCAGCCCGCAAGAGACCCAGTACTTC. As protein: CASSPQETQYF.